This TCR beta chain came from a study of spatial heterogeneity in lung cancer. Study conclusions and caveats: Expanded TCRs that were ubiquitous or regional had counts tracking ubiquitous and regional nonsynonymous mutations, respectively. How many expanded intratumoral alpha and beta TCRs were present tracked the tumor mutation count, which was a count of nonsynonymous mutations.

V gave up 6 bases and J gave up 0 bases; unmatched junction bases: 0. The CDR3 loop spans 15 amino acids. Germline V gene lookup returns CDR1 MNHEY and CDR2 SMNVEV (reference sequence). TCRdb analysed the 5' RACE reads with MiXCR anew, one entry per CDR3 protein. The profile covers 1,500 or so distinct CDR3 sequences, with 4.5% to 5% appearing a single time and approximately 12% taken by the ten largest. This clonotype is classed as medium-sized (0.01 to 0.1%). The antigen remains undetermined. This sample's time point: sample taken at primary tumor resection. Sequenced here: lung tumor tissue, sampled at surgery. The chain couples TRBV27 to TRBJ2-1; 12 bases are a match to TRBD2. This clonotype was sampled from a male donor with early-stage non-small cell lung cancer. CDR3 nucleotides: TGTGCCAGCAGGACTAGCGGGGGCTCCTACAATGAGCAGTTCTTC. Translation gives CASRTSGGSYNEQFF.